This T cell receptor (beta chain) is drawn from a study of blood T cell repertoires in COVID-19 (dated by TCRdb to about 2020). Context from the whole study: Samples covering the acute and convalescent phases of COVID-19 were provided by collaborators in the United States, Italy and Spain. The prospective study material was composed of cDNA or gDNA derived from T cells, B-cell-depleted T cells, or PBMCs. Deeply sampled blood TCRbeta repertoires from subjects exposed to, actively infected with, or recovered from COVID-19 were included in the dataset. A freely available public database, intended as a resource for researchers studying the immune response to SARS-CoV-2, is where the repertoires were released. Samples came from the ongoing ImmuneRACE study (first 160 participants) plus 1,254 subjects from 6 global collaborators. The sample metadata nearly always contained a de-identified subject ID, COVID-19 status, age in years and sex. Where HLA class I and class II types were available, the types were taken from metadata supplied by the sample provider, not from assay-based typing.

Participants in the prospective study were enrolled through a virtual design, were aged roughly 18 to 100 years, and lived in some 24 United States geographic areas. Cohort assignment in the prospective study relied on participant-reported clinical history from a screening survey and a study questionnaire. Each participant in the prospective study had whole blood, serum and a nasopharyngeal or oropharyngeal swab collected by mobile phlebotomists. Over a roughly 2-month period, participants in the prospective study had the option of providing additional blood draws and questionnaires. Before DNA extraction, prospective study blood samples were shipped either frozen or at room temperature. TCRbeta CDR3 regions were amplified from genomic DNA using the immunoSEQ Assay, a bias-controlled multiplex PCR. On the authors' methods: Within the assay, amplification of reference gene primers was used to estimate how many nucleated cells each sample contained. To quantify the absolute abundance of each unique TCRbeta CDR3 rearrangement, sequence reads were collapsed and filtered. Productive Simpson clonality was computed per sample as the square root of Simpson's diversity index over productive rearrangements. TCRdb took this table from immuneACCESS and kept in-frame rearrangements with V and J called. Such tables lack part of the clones; where checked against another copy, unresolved V genes explain under half of the gap, and the rest is unexplained. Clone size and V and J calls were adopted from that table, with D and trimming inferred from the DNA. The sample includes approximately 220,000 clones, with 70% to 90% observed a single time. Clones ranked in the top ten supply 3% to 4% of the sample.

Beyond this particular receptor, the publication reports: The amount of clinical and demographic metadata varied by source and participant and was provided uncurated.

The CDR3 contains 15 residues, cysteine and phenylalanine counted. Only the CDR3 DNA stays, 45 bases, in frame from base 1. The CDR1 and CDR2 encoded by the germline V gene are SGDLS and YYNGEE. Clipping removes 0 bases from V and 6 bases from J, with 3 as the unmatched junction base count. Note on this clone: Its recognized antigen is unknown. Qualities for individual bases were not recorded, and no much larger clone is one base off. Other DNA sequences in the sample encode the same CDR3.

This receptor was obtained from a woman aged 40 to 50 with acute COVID-19. Sequenced input: PBMCs or T cells enriched from blood (not recorded which). Recombination joined TRBV9 with TRBJ1-5, with 10 junctional bases fitting TRBD1. The CDR3 amino acid sequence is: CASSVGGDRGQPQHF. Read as DNA, the sequence is TGTGCCAGCAGCGTAGGGGGGGACAGGGGTCAGCCCCAGCATTTT.